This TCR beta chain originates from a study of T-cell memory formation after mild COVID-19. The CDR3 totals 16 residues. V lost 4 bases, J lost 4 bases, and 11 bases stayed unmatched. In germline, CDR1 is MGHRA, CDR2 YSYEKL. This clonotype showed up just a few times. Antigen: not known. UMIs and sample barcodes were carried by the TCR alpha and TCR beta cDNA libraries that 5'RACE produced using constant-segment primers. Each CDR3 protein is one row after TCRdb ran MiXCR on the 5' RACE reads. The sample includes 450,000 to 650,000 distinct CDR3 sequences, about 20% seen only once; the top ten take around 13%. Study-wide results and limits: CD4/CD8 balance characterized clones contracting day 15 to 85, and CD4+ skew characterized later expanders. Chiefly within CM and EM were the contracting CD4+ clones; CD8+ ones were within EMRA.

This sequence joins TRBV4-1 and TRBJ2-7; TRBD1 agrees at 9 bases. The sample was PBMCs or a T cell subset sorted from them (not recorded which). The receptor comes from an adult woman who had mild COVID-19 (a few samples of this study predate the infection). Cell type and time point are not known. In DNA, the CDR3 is TGCGCCAGCAGCCGAAAACCGGGACAGGGAGGATACGAGCAGTACTTC. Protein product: CASSRKPGQGGYEQYF.